These T cell receptor beta chains were read from a single sample in a study of post-analysis software for immune sequencing data. In TCRdb, the PCR reads were re-called with MiXCR into one record per CDR3 protein. The table lists about 430,000 distinct CDR3 sequences, approximately 42% of them singletons. The sample consisted of blood. Receptors were obtained from a girl aged 2-15 years with multiple sclerosis. Both conserved end residues are part of each CDR3. D genes are given only for firm matches. Where a row states a size, it is once, few, many or the class of an expanded clone; other rows omit it.

D gene	CDR3 length	V gene	J gene	clone size	CDR3 DNA	CDR3 protein
-	13	TRBV9	TRBJ2-5	-	TGTGCCAGCGACGGGGGTACCGGGGAGACCCAGTACTTC	CASDGGTGETQYF
TRBD1	14	TRBV2	TRBJ2-7	few	TGTGCCAGCAGTGAGGACAGGGGGACCTACGAGCAGTACTTC	CASSEDRGTYEQYF
-	15	TRBV11-2	TRBJ2-7	-	TGTGCCAGCAGCCCCGGACGTTTGGCTACCTACGAGCAGTACTTC	CASSPGRLATYEQYF
TRBD2	17	TRBV12-3/TRBV12-4	TRBJ2-5	few	TGTGCCAGCAGTTGGGGATTCGGGCTAGCGGGAGCAGAGACCCAGTACTTC	CASSWGFGLAGAETQYF
TRBD2	16	TRBV7-9	TRBJ2-3	-	TGTGCCAGCAGCTTACTAGCGGGAGGGCCGACAGATACGCAGTATTTT	CASSLLAGGPTDTQYF
-	14	TRBV29-1	TRBJ2-3	few	TGCAGCGTTGGGCGTAGGACTAGCACAGATACGCAGTATTTT	CSVGRRTSTDTQYF
-	13	TRBV5-1	TRBJ2-7	few	TGCGCCAGCAGCCGGGACACCCTCTACGAGCAGTACTTC	CASSRDTLYEQYF
-	18	TRBV27	TRBJ2-1	few	TGTGCCAGCAGTCTACTATACACCCTCAGGGGATCCTACAATGAGCAGTTCTTC	CASSLLYTLRGSYNEQFF
TRBD2	14	TRBV4-3	TRBJ2-3	few	TGCGCCAGCAGCCAAGTGGGGGGGACAGATACGCAGTATTTT	CASSQVGGTDTQYF
-	18	TRBV7-2	TRBJ1-6	few	TGTGCCAGCAGCTTAATCCTTTTGTCGGCAGAAAATAATTCACCCCTCCACTTT	CASSLILLSAENNSPLHF
-	15	TRBV2	TRBJ2-7	-	TGTGCCAGCAGGGAGACAGTGGGTGGGTTCTACGAGCAGTACTTC	CASRETVGGFYEQYF
-	13	TRBV6-5	TRBJ1-1	few	TGTGCCAGCAGTCCCTTCGAGAACACTGAAGCTTTCTTT	CASSPFENTEAFF
-	13	TRBV5-1	TRBJ1-1	once	TGCGCCAGCAGCTTGGAGGGGGGGCACGCGGCTTTCTTT	CASSLEGGHAAFF
-	17	TRBV27	TRBJ2-6	-	TGTGCCAGCAGTTTAGGGGCAGTGTTCTCTGGGGCCAGCGTCCTGACTTTC	CASSLGAVFSGASVLTF
-	15	TRBV20-1	TRBJ2-1	few	TGCAGTGCTAGCCTCGGGACACGGGGTGGTGGTGAGCAGTTCTTC	CSASLGTRGGGEQFF
-	13	TRBV6-5	TRBJ1-2	-	TGTGCCAGCAGACTGAACAGTGTCAAAGGCTACACCTTC	CASRLNSVKGYTF
-	14	TRBV11-2	TRBJ1-2	-	TGTGCCAGCAGCTTTAGCGACCTTAACTATGGCTACACCTTC	CASSFSDLNYGYTF
-	15	TRBV7-9	TRBJ2-1	-	TGTGCCAGCAGCCCATTGGGAGCTATCTACAATGAGCAGTTCTTC	CASSPLGAIYNEQFF
TRBD2	15	TRBV20-1	TRBJ2-1	-	TGCAGTGCCACCCAGGTAGCGGGAGGTTATAATGAGCAGTTCTTC	CSATQVAGGYNEQFF
TRBD2	16	TRBV20-1	TRBJ2-5	-	TGCAGTGCTAGTCCCCCAAGACTAGCGGGAGGCCGGACCCAGTACTTC	CSASPPRLAGGRTQYF
TRBD2	16	TRBV20-1	TRBJ2-1	few	TGCAGTGCTCCTACGCTGACTAGCGGGAAGGACAATGAGCAGTTCTTC	CSAPTLTSGKDNEQFF
-	13	TRBV7-2	TRBJ2-5	few	TGTGCCAGCACCCCGCAGAATCAAGAGACCCAGTACTTC	CASTPQNQETQYF
-	15	TRBV5-1	TRBJ2-7	few	TGCGCCAGCAGCCACCCAGACAGGAGCTCCTACGAGCAGTACTTC	CASSHPDRSSYEQYF
TRBD2	14	TRBV5-1	TRBJ2-1	-	TGCGCCAGCGGTGACCTGGGACTAGCGAATGAGCAGTTCTTC	CASGDLGLANEQFF
-	15	TRBV27	TRBJ1-2	-	TGTGCCAGCAGTTTTAGTAGGGTTTCGGACTATGGCTACACCTTC	CASSFSRVSDYGYTF
TRBD1	14	TRBV6-5	TRBJ1-4	few	TGTGCCAGCACCCACCGGACAGGGAACGAAAAACTGTTTTTT	CASTHRTGNEKLFF
TRBD2	18	TRBV3-1	TRBJ2-1	-	TGTGCCAACAGCCAGGCCACCACCGGGACTAGCGGGACTAATGAGCAGTTCTTC	CANSQATTGTSGTNEQFF
-	16	TRBV2	TRBJ2-1	-	TGTGCCAGCAGTGAGCCCGGTCTTGGTACTTACAATGAGCAGTTCTTC	CASSEPGLGTYNEQFF